This T cell receptor beta chain derives from a study of T-cell reconstitution after alpha-beta-depleted transplantation in children. Whole-study results and caveats: After transplant, at about two months, alpha-beta T cells were reportedly derived from several hundred expanded graft clones.

The authors prepared the TCRbeta library with unique molecular identifiers. TCRdb reanalysed the PCR reads using MiXCR and keeps one entry per CDR3 protein. The repertoire holds 8,000 to 9,500 distinct CDR3 sequences, approximately 15% seen once, with roughly 91% in the top ten. The table lists this clonotype with many counts. Its antigen is undetermined. V lost 7 bases and J lost 1, with 10 bases in between. CDR1 and CDR2 from the germline V gene are SQVTM and ANQGSEA. The CDR3 has 12 amino acids. The chain recombines TRBV29-1 with TRBJ1-1; possible D gene TRBD1, 5 bases. The sequences come from PBMCs, mostly from graft donor cells, collected 60 days after TCRalphabeta/CD19-depleted stem cell transplant. The sequence derives from a girl less than two years old who had a stem cell transplant for combined immunodeficiency, so the T cells may come from the graft donor. The CDR3, as DNA: TGCAGCGCACAGGCCACGAACACTGAAGCTTTCTTT. Protein product: CSAQATNTEAFF.